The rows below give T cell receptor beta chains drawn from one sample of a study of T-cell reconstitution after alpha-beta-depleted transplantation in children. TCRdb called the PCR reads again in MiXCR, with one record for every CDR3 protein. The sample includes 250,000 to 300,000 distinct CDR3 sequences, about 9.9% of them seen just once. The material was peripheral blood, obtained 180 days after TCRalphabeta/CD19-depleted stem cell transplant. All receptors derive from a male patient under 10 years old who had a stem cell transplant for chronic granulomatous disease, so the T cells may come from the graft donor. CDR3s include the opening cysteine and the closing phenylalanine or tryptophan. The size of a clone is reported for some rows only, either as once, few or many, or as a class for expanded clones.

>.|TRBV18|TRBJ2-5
CASSPVLETQYF
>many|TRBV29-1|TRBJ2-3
CSVDGQGLQQYF
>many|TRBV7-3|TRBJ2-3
CASSYGTADTQYF
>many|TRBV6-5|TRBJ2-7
CASSYWTSYEQYF
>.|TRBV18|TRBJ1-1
CASRSGAGTEAFF
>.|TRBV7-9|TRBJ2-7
CASSEKHSGDRYEQYF
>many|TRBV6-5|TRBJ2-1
CASSYLEGRGEQFF
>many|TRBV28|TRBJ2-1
CASSLWPDPYNEQFF
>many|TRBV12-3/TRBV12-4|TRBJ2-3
CASSLRGQGATDTQYF
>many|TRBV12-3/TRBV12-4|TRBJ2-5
CASTLGGGPKETQYF
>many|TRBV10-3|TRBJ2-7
CAITESSYEQYF
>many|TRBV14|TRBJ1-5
CASSQGKRRAVRPHSNQPQHF
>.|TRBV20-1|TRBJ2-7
CSARDLFGSEQYF
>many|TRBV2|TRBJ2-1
CAAGRISNEQFF
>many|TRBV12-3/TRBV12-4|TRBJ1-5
CASMGPGNQPQHF
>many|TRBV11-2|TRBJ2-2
CASSLLATSTGELFF
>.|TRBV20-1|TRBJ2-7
CCARSQGSRLEQYF
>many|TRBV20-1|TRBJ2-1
CSALDVRDLAYNEQFF
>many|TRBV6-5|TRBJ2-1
CASSNGLAANNEQFF
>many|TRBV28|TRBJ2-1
CASSPRRILYNEQFF
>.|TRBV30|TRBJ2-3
CAWNSGRAPPTDTQYF
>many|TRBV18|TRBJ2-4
CASSPLEGAKNIQYF
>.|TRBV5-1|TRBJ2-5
CASSLAHSVSGETQYF
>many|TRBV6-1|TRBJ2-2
CASRRLAGEVGELFF
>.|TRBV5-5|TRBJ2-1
CASSALGGPTYNEQFF
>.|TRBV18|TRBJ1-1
CASSLRAGVDTEAFF
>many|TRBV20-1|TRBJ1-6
CSAHRGVGGSPLHF
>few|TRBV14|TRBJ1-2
CASSQDVGDYGYTF
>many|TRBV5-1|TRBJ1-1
CASRAAGRTEAFF
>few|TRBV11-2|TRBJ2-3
CASSHGTSGEISTDTQYF
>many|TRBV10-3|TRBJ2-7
CAISPGDSSYEQYF
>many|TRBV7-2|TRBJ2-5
CASSLVAGRYQETQYF
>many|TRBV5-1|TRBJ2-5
CASTDGTRGRSETQYF
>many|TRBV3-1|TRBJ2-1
CASSPWTAGDNEQFF
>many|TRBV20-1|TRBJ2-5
CSARGAGETQYF
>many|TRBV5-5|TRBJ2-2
CASSRTGGWELFF
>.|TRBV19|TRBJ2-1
CASSNTGANPRYNEQFF
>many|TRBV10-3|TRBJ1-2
CAITETGIYGYTF
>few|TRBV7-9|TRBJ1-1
CASSFRPGELGTEAFF
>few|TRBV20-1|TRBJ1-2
CSARVLPLGGGGYTF
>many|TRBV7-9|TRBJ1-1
CATLGVGTVVYF
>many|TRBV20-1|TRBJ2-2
CSARSLAGLAGELFF
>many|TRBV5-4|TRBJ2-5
CASSPFGGTSETQYF
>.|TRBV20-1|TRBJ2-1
CSARARGNNEQFF
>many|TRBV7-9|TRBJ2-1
CASSLGRDFYNEQFF
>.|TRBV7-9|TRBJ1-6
CASSTTLSPLHF
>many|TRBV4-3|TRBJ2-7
CASSHDLAVLAEQYF
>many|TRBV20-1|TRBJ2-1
CSAEDNEQFF
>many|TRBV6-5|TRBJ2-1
CASSSLAGGLSYNEQFF
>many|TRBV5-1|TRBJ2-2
CASSLALLAGVGTGELFF
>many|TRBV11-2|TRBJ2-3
CASSLGLTSADTQYF
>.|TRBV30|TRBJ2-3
CAWSVDSALRTDTQYF
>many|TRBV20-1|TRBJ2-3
CSASTGNVADTQYF
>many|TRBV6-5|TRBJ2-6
CASSYSVPGVLTF
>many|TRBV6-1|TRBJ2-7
CASTLLANTAYEQYF